The entry that follows covers one T cell receptor (beta chain) sequence. This record belongs to a study of Ad26.COV2.S vaccination and SARS-CoV-2 variants. V was clipped by 0 bases and J by 0 bases, with 6 bases between them. The germline V gene has CDR1 LNHNV and CDR2 YYDKDF (reference sequence). The CDR3 contains 15 residues. Repertoires were generated with immunoSEQ multiplex PCR, while TCRdb's copy carries only in-frame clones and drops some. The sample holds 380,000 or so clones; about 83% are singletons and the top ten take approximately 7.8%. The treatment denotes: 19 received Ad26.COV2.S at low or high dose, single or two shots; about 5 received placebo; per-sample allocation not given. Sampling was performed 63 days after the first vaccine or placebo injection.

This clonotype was sampled from a person between 18 and 65 years old who received the Ad26.COV2.S COVID-19 vaccine or a placebo. The chain recombines TRBV15 with TRBJ2-1, with D hard to call. The sequencing used peripheral blood, collected in a trial of Ad26.COV2.S vaccine versus placebo. The CDR3 is CATSRDTTSYNEQFF. The CDR3 DNA reads TGTGCCACCAGCAGAGATACCACCTCCTACAATGAGCAGTTCTTC.